This T cell receptor beta chain was sequenced during a study of cytomegalovirus exposure and HLA in healthy donors. Study-level points and caveats: Among TCR sequences, most were rare, though some public TCRs appeared in many donors.

The germline V gene encodes CDR1 KGHSH and CDR2 LQKENI. V dropped 6 bases and J dropped 6 bases, with 19 bases sitting between them. The CDR3 contains 15 residues. The assay was immunoSEQ multiplex PCR, and TCRdb's table has in-frame clones only and misses some. The sample shows 190,000 or so clones, roughly 88% of them seen only once. A note on this clone: Its target is unknown.

The J gene is TRBJ2-3, the V gene TRBV18; a weak D match, TRBD1 (5 bases). This receptor was taken from a woman aged 30 to 39 in good health and CMV-seropositive. The sample was PBMCs. The chain's CDR3 is CASSAVAGMTDTQYF. The CDR3 DNA reads as TGTGCCAGCTCCGCGGTGGCAGGGATGACGGATACGCAGTATTTT.